Presented here are 23 T cell receptor beta chains from one specimen sequenced in a study of PD-1 and CTLA-4 blockade in melanoma. TCRdb's table, derived via immunoSEQ multiplex PCR, lists solely in-frame clones and lacks some. The sample shows approximately 33,000 clones, approximately 89% of them seen only once. The input for sequencing was CD8+ T cells from peripheral blood, taken from a patient given anti-PD-1 treatment. Receptors originate from a human donor with melanoma.

The chain joins TRBV27 to TRBJ1-1; D is possibly TRBD1 (6 bases). The CDR3 totals 16 residues. Germline V gives CDR1 MNHEY, CDR2 SMNVEV (reference sequence). Trimming stripped 7 bases from V and 2 bases from J, with 20 bases between. CDR3 nucleotides: TGTGCCAGCATTGGGGGGGGGCAGGGTTATAACACTGAAGCTTTCTTT. Translated: CASIGGGQGYNTEAFF.

The CDR3 coding sequence is TGTGCCTGGAGTGTATGGGGTTGGGAAGCTTTCTTT. Amino acids: CAWSVWGWEAFF. This chain connects TRBV30 to TRBJ1-1; the D is unclear. There are 12 residues in the CDR3. Germline CDR1 and CDR2: GTSNPN and SVGIG (reference sequence). Trimming removed 0 bases from V and 8 bases from J, with 10 bases in between.

The chain joins TRBV10-3 to TRBJ1-2; no clear D. Germline V gives CDR1 ENHRY, CDR2 SYGVKD. The length of the CDR3 is 14 residues. Trimming removed 3 bases from V and 4 bases from J, with 12 bases in between. In DNA, the CDR3 is TGTGCCATCAGTGACCCTGACTTCTCCTATGGCTACACCTTC. Translated, it gives CAISDPDFSYGYTF.

The chain links TRBV10-2 to TRBJ2-1, with unresolved D. Germline V CDR1 and CDR2: WSHSY, SAAADI. The V and J ends lost 2 bases and 7 bases respectively, with 3 bases between them. There are 11 residues in the CDR3. CDR3 amino acids: CASSEGNEQFF. The CDR3 region has the DNA TGCGCCAGCAGTGAGGGAAATGAGCAGTTCTTC.

The chain combines TRBV19 with TRBJ1-1; perhaps TRBD1 as D (5 bases). Germline-derived CDR1 and CDR2 are LNHDA and SQIVND (reference sequence). The CDR3 is made up of 14 amino acids. V was shortened by 7 bases and J by 3 bases, with 15 bases between the two germline ends. The CDR3 is CASTLGGLYTEAFF. CDR3 nucleotides: TGTGCCAGTACTTTGGGGGGACTGTACACTGAAGCTTTCTTT.

The gene calls are TRBV30 and TRBJ2-1; D gene unclear. This CDR3 is built from 14 residues. V lost 2 bases, J lost 4 bases, and 12 bases lay in between. The germline V gene has CDR1 GTSNPN and CDR2 SVGIG (reference sequence). CDR3: CAWSPGVGYNEQFF. Here the CDR3 DNA reads TGTGCCTGGAGTCCCGGCGTCGGGTACAATGAGCAGTTCTTC.

The chain links TRBV3-1 (or the pseudogene TRBV3-2) to TRBJ2-1, with 8 bases matching TRBD2. The CDR3 contains 16 residues. The junction had 10 bases not matched to a gene; V was cut back by 5 bases and J by 4 bases. CDR1 is LGHDT, CDR2 YNNKEL, per germline (reference sequence). This CDR3 is CASSSPRLALYNEQFF. The CDR3 DNA sequence: TGTGCCAGCAGCTCCCCGAGACTAGCGTTATACAATGAGCAGTTCTTC.

V gene TRBV4-1 combines with J gene TRBJ2-1; TRBD2 is a possible D gene (5 bases). The CDR3 sequence is 14 residues long. Germline values: CDR1 MGHRA, CDR2 YSYEKL. V lost 4 bases and J 7 bases, leaving 14 bases between the germline ends. In DNA form, the CDR3 reads TGCGCCAGCAGCCTCGAGAGGGTGAGGAATGAGCAGTTCTTC. Encoded protein: CASSLERVRNEQFF.

The chain carries TRBV4-1 and TRBJ1-4; 9 nucleotides match TRBD1. V lost 8 bases and J lost 8; bases outside the gene matches: 12. Germline lookup yields CDR1 MGHRA and CDR2 YSYEKL. CDR3 length: 15 residues. This CDR3 reads CASRLGGTGREKLFF. The CDR3 DNA sequence: TGCGCCAGCCGTCTTGGAGGGACAGGGCGCGAAAAACTGTTTTTT.

The V and J genes are TRBV5-4 and TRBJ1-1; D call uncertain. V lost 0 bases and J lost 7, with 13 bases in between. CDR1 and CDR2 (germline): SGHNT, YYREEE (reference sequence). The CDR3 runs 14 residues. The CDR3 is CASSLDPAGGEAFF. The CDR3 nucleotides are TGTGCCAGCAGCTTGGATCCAGCGGGTGGTGAAGCTTTCTTT.

The rearrangement joins TRBV7-9 to TRBJ2-5; 7 nucleotides match TRBD1. The germline V gene has CDR1 SEHNR and CDR2 FQNEAQ (reference sequence). V lost 5 bases to trimming and J lost 5 bases; unmatched junction nucleotides: 11. The CDR3 loop spans 15 amino acids. The CDR3 sequence: CASSPRQGEGETQYF. The CDR3 DNA reads TGTGCCAGCAGCCCCCGACAGGGCGAGGGGGAGACCCAGTACTTC.

This clone was recorded once. CDR3 nucleotides: TGTGCCAGCAGTTACGGACTTGCGGTGGAGCAGTACTTC. It yields the protein CASSYGLAVEQYF. The chain has TRBV7-9 and TRBJ2-7, with a possible D match to TRBD2 (5 bases). Germline V gene data show CDR1 as SEHNR and CDR2 as FQNEAQ (reference sequence). Deletions cut 6 bases from V and 7 bases from J, with 16 bases between. CDR3 size: 13 residues.

The V gene is TRBV6-6, the J gene TRBJ2-7; 7 nucleotides agree with TRBD2. Germline loops: CDR1 MNHNY, CDR2 SVGAGI (reference sequence). The CDR3 is 16 amino acids. With V trimmed by 0 bases and J by 1 base, 6 bases remained unmatched. CDR3 nucleotide sequence: TGTGCCAGCAGTTACTCCGGGGCTAGCGGATCCTACGAGCAGTACTTC. Protein sequence: CASSYSGASGSYEQYF.

This clone was observed once. The rearrangement joins TRBV27 to TRBJ2-2; TRBD1 is a possible D gene (5 bases). Germline CDR1 reads MNHEY; CDR2 reads SMNVEV (reference sequence). Trimming cost V 6 bases and J 0 bases, with 11 bases left between them. CDR3 length: 15 amino acids. The CDR3 bases are TGTGCCAGCAGGGGCGGACATTCGAACACCGGGGAGCTGTTTTTT. Its protein product is CASRGGHSNTGELFF.

This clone has a single count. This sequence joins TRBV2 and TRBJ2-2, with TRBD2 matching 15 bases. The germline V gene has CDR1 SNHLY and CDR2 FYNNEI. V gave up 7 bases and J gave up 4 bases; unmatched junction bases: 4. The CDR3 loop spans 16 amino acids. This CDR3 reads CASMGLAGGFTGELFF. CDR3 DNA: TGTGCCAGCATGGGACTAGCGGGAGGCTTCACCGGGGAGCTGTTTTTT.

V and J are TRBV27 and TRBJ1-5; the D is unclear. The V gene lost 6 bases and the J gene lost 2 bases, with 11 bases spanning the gap. The CDR3 spans 14 residues. CDR1 is MNHEY, CDR2 SMNVEV, per germline (reference sequence). In DNA form, the CDR3 reads TGTGCCAGCAGGTCCTGGAGGGGCAATCAGCCCCAGCATTTT. Translating it yields CASRSWRGNQPQHF.

The gene calls are TRBV2 and TRBJ1-2; the D gene is possibly TRBD1 (5 bases). Trimming took off 8 bases at V and 6 bases at J, with 10 bases between the two ends. Germline V gene sequence: CDR1 SNHLY, CDR2 FYNNEI. This CDR3 is built from 11 residues. This CDR3 reads CASDGGHGYTF. The CDR3 coding sequence is TGTGCCAGCGACGGGGGTCATGGCTACACCTTC.

The chain couples TRBV11-2 to TRBJ1-1; TRBD1 aligns across 9 bases. CDR3 size: 16 residues. Germline lookup yields CDR1 SGHAT and CDR2 FQNNGV. The trim removed 4 bases at V and 0 bases at J, leaving 6 bases unmatched. Here the CDR3 reads CASSSGDRDVNTEAFF. CDR3 sequence (DNA): TGTGCCAGCAGCTCAGGGGACAGGGATGTGAACACTGAAGCTTTCTTT.

The chain uses TRBV12-5 and TRBJ2-3; weak D call: TRBD1 (5 bases). The germline CDR1 and CDR2 sequences are LGHNT and FRNRAP. V lost 7 bases and J lost 6, with 14 bases in between. This CDR3 has 13 amino acids. CDR3 sequence (DNA): TGTGCTAGTGCAGGGCCCAACGGGGATACGCAGTATTTT. This encodes CASAGPNGDTQYF.

This clone was found once. The chain uses TRBV7-8 and TRBJ1-1; D is ambiguous. Germline V lookup: CDR1 SGHVS, CDR2 FQNEAQ. The CDR3 has 15 amino acids. V was pared by 1 base and J by 1 base, with 10 bases between. As DNA, the CDR3 is TGTGCCAGCAGCTTAGGCCTAATCACGAACACTGAAGCTTTCTTT. This encodes CASSLGLITNTEAFF.

The chain carries TRBV4-2 and TRBJ1-6; no clear D gene. Trimming shortened V by 0 bases and J by 9 bases, and 24 bases separated the two germline ends. The CDR3 spans 19 residues. Germline V gene sequence: CDR1 LGHNA, CDR2 YNFKEQ. The CDR3 reads CASSQESPISGPLLSPLHF. CDR3 DNA: TGTGCCAGCAGCCAAGAATCCCCAATAAGCGGGCCTTTACTTTCACCCCTCCACTTT.

This chain links TRBV9 with TRBJ2-7; 7 nucleotides match TRBD2. Germline V CDR1 and CDR2: SGDLS, YYNGEE. CDR3 length: 15 amino acids. V lost 2 bases to trimming and J lost 5 bases; unmatched junction nucleotides: 10. CDR3 sequence reads: CASSVDGTTRDEQYF. The CDR3 DNA follows: TGTGCCAGCAGCGTGGATGGGACTACTAGGGACGAGCAGTACTTC. Drawing the rest from reference TRBV9 and TRBJ2-7, the complete variable domain is DSGVTQTPKHLITATGQRVTLRCSPRSGDLSVYWYQQSLDQGLQFLIQYYNGEERAKGNILERFSAQQFPDLHSELNLSSLELGDSALYFCASSVDGTTRDEQYFGPGTRLTVT.

The V gene is TRBV27, the J gene TRBJ2-3; TRBD2 aligns across 11 bases. Trimming took 4 bases from V and 4 from J; bases not matched to a gene: 22. The CDR3 totals 21 residues. From germline, CDR1 is MNHEY and CDR2 SMNVEV (reference sequence). The CDR3 DNA is TGTGCCAGCAGTTACTCGGGGACCGCCGGGACTAGCGGTGCTTATGCAGATACGCAGTATTTT. Amino acid sequence: CASSYSGTAGTSGAYADTQYF.